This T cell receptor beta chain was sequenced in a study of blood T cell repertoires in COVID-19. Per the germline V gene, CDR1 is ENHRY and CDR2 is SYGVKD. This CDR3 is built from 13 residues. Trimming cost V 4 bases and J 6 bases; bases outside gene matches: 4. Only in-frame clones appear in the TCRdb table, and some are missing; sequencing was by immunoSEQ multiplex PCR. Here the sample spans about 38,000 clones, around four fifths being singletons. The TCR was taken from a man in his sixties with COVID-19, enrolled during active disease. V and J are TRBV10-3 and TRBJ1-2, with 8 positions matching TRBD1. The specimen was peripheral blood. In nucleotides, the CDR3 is TGTGCCATCAGTGGGACAGGGAACCATGGCTACACCTTC. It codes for CAISGTGNHGYTF.